Below are 27 T cell receptor beta chains sequenced from a single sample in a study of blood T cells in healthy people across ages. Together with a sample-barcoded 5' primer, a J-beta primer mix was included in a second PCR lasting about 7 to 11 cycles. TCRdb independently ran MiXCR on the 5' RACE reads; one entry per CDR3 protein. The table lists about 930,000 distinct CDR3 sequences, 25% to 30% of them singletons, with roughly 10% in the top ten. The sample was also linked to a second study, of T cells of mothers and their children.

Sequencing input: blood. The receptor set was obtained from a woman aged 35 to 49 in good health.

There are a few counts of this clonotype. CDR3 sequence reads: CASTETRPRETQYF. The CDR3 DNA reads TGTGCCAGCACCGAGACCCGCCCTCGAGAGACCCAGTACTTC. The V and J genes are TRBV28 and TRBJ2-5; D uncertain. This CDR3 is built from 14 residues. Trimming removed 7 bases from V and 4 bases from J, with 16 bases in between. Germline CDR1 reads MDHEN; CDR2 reads SYDVKM.

In the case of this clonotype: One base away lies a much larger clone, so this may be a sequencing read error. Because the CDR3 is missing its conserved closing phenylalanine or tryptophan, this is likely a read error. The chain recombines TRBV3-1 with TRBJ1-2; the match to TRBD1 covers 7 bases. V shed 3 bases, J shed 4 bases, and the junction held 2 bases outside the gene matches. The CDR3 has 13 residues. Germline lookup yields CDR1 LGHDT and CDR2 YNNKEL (reference sequence). CDR3 loop: CASSQGQSYGYTV. The CDR3 DNA sequence: TGTGCCAGCAGCCAGGGACAGTCCTATGGCTACACCGTC.

V gene TRBV12-3 or TRBV12-4 combines with J gene TRBJ1-1, with TRBD1 identical over 7 bases. The trim removed 5 bases at V and 7 bases at J, leaving 19 bases unmatched. CDR3 size: 17 residues. The CDR3, as DNA: TGTGCCAGCAGTCCTAGAGGGGGGTGGACAGGAGGGATTGAAGCTTTCTTT. Its translation is CASSPRGGWTGGIEAFF.

The CDR3 protein is CASSPAGGPSYNEQFF. In DNA form, the CDR3 reads TGTGCCAGCAGCCCCGCTGGGGGCCCCTCCTACAATGAGCAGTTCTTC. The chain employs TRBV7-9 and TRBJ2-1; D may be TRBD1 (6 bases). CDR3 length: 16 amino acids. The V end lost 5 bases, the J end lost 0 bases, and 14 bases lay between the germline ends. Germline CDR1 is SEHNR and CDR2 is FQNEAQ (reference sequence).

The chain is built from TRBV20-1 and TRBJ1-4, with D possibly being TRBD1 (6 bases). The CDR3 totals 13 residues. CDR1 is DFQATT, CDR2 SNEGSKA, per germline (reference sequence). Trimming stripped 6 bases from V and 0 bases from J, with 8 bases between. The CDR3 nucleotides are TGCAGTGCGTACAGGGCAACTAATGAAAAACTGTTTTTT. Amino acid sequence: CSAYRATNEKLFF.

This clonotype has more than one count but fewer than ten. The chain employs TRBV11-2 and TRBJ2-3; TRBD2 is a possible D gene (6 bases). Germline CDR1 reads SGHAT; CDR2 reads FQNNGV. This CDR3 has 16 residues. The ends were cut back, 4 bases at V and 2 bases at J, with 16 bases in the middle. CDR3 nucleotide sequence: TGTGCCAGCAGCTCCTCACGGCGGGGCAACACAGATACGCAGTATTTT. It codes for CASSSSRRGNTDTQYF.

This clonotype was observed at least ten times. The chain uses TRBV3-1 and TRBJ2-4; TRBD2 matches 16 bases. The CDR3 extends over 21 amino acids. V shed 6 bases and J 1 base; nucleotides not matched to a gene: 15. Germline V CDR1 and CDR2: LGHDT, YNNKEL (reference sequence). CDR3 bases: TGTGCCAGCAGAGCGTCTCCGGGACTAGCGGGGGGGCCCTTGGCCAAAAACATTCAGTACTTC. This encodes CASRASPGLAGGPLAKNIQYF.

The CDR3 DNA sequence: TGCGCCAGCAGCACCACAGGGGGAGGTGGAAAACTGTTTTTT. Amino acids: CASSTTGGGGKLFF. The chain joins TRBV5-1 to TRBJ1-4; 8 positions match TRBD1. The CDR3 length is 14 residues. After removal of 4 bases from V and 10 bases from J, the junction contained 9 bases not matched to a gene. Germline V gene sequence: CDR1 SGHRS, CDR2 YFSETQ.

The gene calls are TRBV20-1 and TRBJ2-5, with 7 nucleotides matching TRBD2. J gave up 0 bases and V 0 bases, and 7 bases lay outside the gene matches. The germline gives CDR1 DFQATT, CDR2 SNEGSKA (reference sequence). CDR3 length: 16 residues. The CDR3 region has the DNA TGCAGTGCTAGAGATAGCGGAGCGGGGCACCAAGAGACCCAGTACTTC. Its translation is CSARDSGAGHQETQYF.

Of note for this clonotype: At one end the junction does not follow the germline gene, possibly because of a read error. V gene TRBV24-1 combines with J gene TRBJ2-5, with 7 bases that match TRBD2. The CDR3 runs to 16 residues. CDR1 is KGHDR, CDR2 SFDVKD, per germline. CDR3 bases: TGTGCCACCAGTGATTCCTTTCAGGGAGGGCAAGAGGCCCAGTACTTC. This sequence encodes CATSDSFQGGQEAQYF.

This clonotype was counted once. The chain recombines TRBV20-1 with TRBJ2-7, with D hard to call. There are 13 residues in the CDR3. V lost 4 bases to trimming and J lost 3 bases, with 13 bases between them. CDR1 is DFQATT, CDR2 SNEGSKA, per germline (reference sequence). CDR3 DNA: TGCAGTGCTACTCAGGACGGAGTCTACGAGCAGTACTTC. Protein: CSATQDGVYEQYF.

The V and J genes are TRBV7-9 and TRBJ1-1; D may be TRBD1 (5 bases). Trimming took 4 bases from V and 0 from J, leaving 12 bases between them. CDR1 SEHNR and CDR2 FQNEAQ come from the germline V gene (reference sequence). This CDR3 is 15 amino acids long. The CDR3 reads CASSSLPGLNTEAFF. The CDR3, as DNA: TGTGCCAGCAGCTCCCTCCCGGGACTGAACACTGAAGCTTTCTTT.

The chain uses TRBV7-2 and TRBJ2-7; 9 bases are a match to TRBD2. CDR1 SGHTA and CDR2 FQGNSA come from the germline V gene. The CDR3 loop spans 15 amino acids. V trimming: 5 bases; J trimming: 4 bases; junction bases outside the gene matches: 9. For the CDR3, the DNA is TGTGCCAGCAGCGTTGATCTAGCGGGGCTTTACGAGCAGTACTTC. Protein sequence: CASSVDLAGLYEQYF. Full variable domain (outside the CDR3, taken from reference TRBV7-2 and TRBJ2-7): GAGVSQSPSNKVTEKGKDVELRCDPISGHTALYWYRQSLGQGLEFLIYFQGNSAPDKSGLPSDRFSAERTGGSVSTLTIQRTQQEDSAVYLCASSVDLAGLYEQYFGPGTRLTVT.

Only a few counts were recorded for this clonotype. V usage is TRBV12-3 or TRBV12-4 and J usage is TRBJ1-5; possibly TRBD1 for D (6 bases). This CDR3 spans 15 amino acids. Trimming removed 6 bases from V and 2 bases from J, with 14 bases in between. The CDR3: CASRGGERGNQPQHF. The CDR3 DNA is TGTGCCAGCAGGGGGGGCGAGAGGGGCAATCAGCCCCAGCATTTT.

This clonotype has at least ten counts. CDR3 in amino acids: CASSPQGRNYGYTF. Here the CDR3 DNA reads TGTGCCAGCAGCCCACAGGGTCGTAACTATGGCTACACCTTC. The chain recombines TRBV7-2 with TRBJ1-2, with a tentative D call TRBD1 (6 bases). V lost 5 bases and J lost 1, with 11 bases in between. Germline values: CDR1 SGHTA, CDR2 FQGNSA. The CDR3 totals 14 residues.

This clonotype was detected a few times. The gene calls are TRBV27 and TRBJ2-5; 14 bases match TRBD2. The CDR3 has 16 residues. CDR1 and CDR2 (germline): MNHEY, SMNVEV (reference sequence). J gave up 2 bases and V 7 bases, and 6 bases lay outside the gene matches. This CDR3 is CASIHRTSGRQETQYF. The CDR3 DNA follows: TGTGCCAGCATCCATAGGACTAGCGGGAGGCAAGAGACCCAGTACTTC.

The chain uses TRBV7-8 and TRBJ2-2; D call uncertain. Germline V gene sequence: CDR1 SGHVS, CDR2 FQNEAQ. CDR3 length: 15 residues. V was clipped by 1 base and J by 5 bases, with 11 bases between them. This CDR3 is CASSLGTALTGELFF. The CDR3 coding sequence is TGTGCCAGCAGCTTAGGGACCGCCTTGACCGGGGAGCTGTTTTTT.

This chain connects TRBV7-2 to TRBJ2-7, with TRBD2 identical over 11 bases. Germline values: CDR1 SGHTA, CDR2 FQGNSA. Trimming at V came to 5 bases and at J to 3 bases, leaving 6 bases not matched to a gene. The CDR3 consists of 15 residues. CDR3 nucleotides: TGTGCCAGCAGCCGAAGTACTAGCGGGGGCTACGAGCAGTACTTC. Protein sequence: CASSRSTSGGYEQYF.

This clonotype has more than one count but fewer than ten. The chain has TRBV28 and TRBJ2-2, with D perhaps TRBD1 (6 bases). Germline CDR1 is MDHEN and CDR2 is SYDVKM. This CDR3 spans 13 amino acids. V was trimmed by 7 bases and J by 8 bases, leaving 14 bases between them. The CDR3 loop is CASTNAGAGELFF. The CDR3 region has the DNA TGTGCCAGCACCAACGCAGGGGCGGGGGAGCTGTTTTTT.

The table lists this clonotype with many counts. This CDR3 is CASSSWTQGTGNTIYF. The CDR3 bases are TGTGCCAGCAGCTCCTGGACACAGGGCACTGGAAACACCATATATTTT. This chain uses TRBV7-9 with TRBJ1-3; D may be TRBD1 (6 bases). Between the trimmed V and J ends, which lost 4 bases and 2 bases, there was a span of 15 bases. Germline CDR1 SEHNR, CDR2 FQNEAQ (reference sequence). The CDR3 consists of 16 residues.

This clonotype appeared a few times. CDR3 bases: TGCGCCAGCAGCAGGGCAGGTCCACCGACCTACGAGCAGTACTTC. Translating it yields CASSRAGPPTYEQYF. This sequence joins TRBV5-1 and TRBJ2-7; D is undetermined. The V end was cut by 4 bases, the J end by 2 bases, with 16 bases between. The V gene's germline CDR1 is SGHRS and CDR2 YFSETQ. The CDR3 is made up of 15 amino acids. Full variable domain (outside the CDR3, taken from reference TRBV5-1 and TRBJ2-7): KAGVTQTPRYLIKTRGQQVTLSCSPISGHRSVSWYQQTPGQGLQFLFEYFSETQRNKGNFPGRFSGRQFSNSRSEMNVSTLELGDSALYLCASSRAGPPTYEQYFGPGTRLTVT.

This clonotype appeared many times. The chain recombines TRBV5-5 with TRBJ2-5, with a tentative D call TRBD1 (5 bases). Trimming removed 0 bases at V and 5 bases at J, with 11 bases between. Germline V gene lookup returns CDR1 SGHKS and CDR2 YYEKEE (reference sequence). This CDR3 has 14 amino acids. The CDR3 DNA follows: TGTGCCAGCAGCTTGGAGGGGTTCGCGGAGACCCAGTACTTC. It codes for CASSLEGFAETQYF.

This clonotype occurred a few times. The chain employs TRBV12-3 or TRBV12-4 and TRBJ2-7; no clear D gene. The CDR3 has 12 amino acids. V lost 5 bases and J lost 4, with 9 bases in between. The CDR3 spells CASSRRPYEQYF. The DNA for the CDR3 is TGTGCCAGCAGTAGACGGCCTTACGAGCAGTACTTC.

This clonotype was counted many times. The rearrangement uses TRBV5-1 and TRBJ2-7; the D is unclear. The CDR3 loop spans 11 amino acids. V lost 7 bases and J 3 bases, leaving 8 bases between the germline ends. The germline V gene has CDR1 SGHRS and CDR2 YFSETQ. The CDR3 is CASGLDYEQYF. In DNA, the CDR3 is TGCGCCAGCGGCCTAGACTACGAGCAGTACTTC.

This chain connects TRBV20-1 to TRBJ1-5; TRBD1 is a possible D gene (6 bases). The CDR3 covers 12 residues. Trimming cost V 6 bases and J 5 bases, with 11 bases left between them. Germline-derived CDR1 and CDR2 are DFQATT and SNEGSKA (reference sequence). CDR3 sequence: CSAKGGDQPQHF. CDR3 sequence (DNA): TGCAGTGCAAAGGGGGGAGATCAGCCCCAGCATTTT.

The chain links TRBV4-3 to TRBJ1-5; TRBD1 aligns across 7 bases. The CDR3 extends over 16 amino acids. V trimming: 0 bases; J trimming: 11 bases; junction bases outside the gene matches: 13. The V gene's germline CDR1 is LGHNA and CDR2 YSLEER. The CDR3 coding sequence is TGCGCCAGCAGCCAAGATAGAGGGGCAGGGGGTTTGTCCCAGCATTTT. As protein: CASSQDRGAGGLSQHF.

This clonotype was detected many times. The genes are TRBV5-1 and TRBJ2-6; D remains unclear. The CDR3 totals 17 residues. Looked up from germline, CDR1 is SGHRS and CDR2 is YFSETQ. V was cut by 2 bases and J by 0 bases, with 12 bases left in between. The CDR3 DNA reads as TGCGCCAGCAGCTTCTCGCCAATTAGCTCTGGGGCCAACGTCCTGACTTTC. It is translated as CASSFSPISSGANVLTF.